This is a list of T cell receptor beta chains from one sample in a study of cytomegalovirus exposure and HLA in healthy donors. The method was immunoSEQ multiplex PCR; TCRdb's version includes in-frame clones alone and lacks a portion of them. In the table there are about 130,000 clones, over 65% of which are singletons. Sequencing used PBMCs. These receptor sequences come from a man aged 40-49 years in good health and CMV-seropositive. Both conserved end residues are part of each CDR3. The order of the fields is J gene, V gene, D gene, clone size, CDR3 protein, CDR3 DNA. D genes are given only for firm matches. The listing skips clone size in some rows; elsewhere it reads once, few, many or a size class.

J: TRBJ1-3
V: TRBV29-1
D: NA
size: NA
CDR3: CSVGGAGNTIYF
DNA: TGCAGCGTTGGGGGGGCTGGAAACACCATATATTTT

J: TRBJ2-1
V: TRBV15
D: TRBD1
size: NA
CDR3: CATEGGQGIRNEQFF
DNA: TGTGCCACGGAAGGGGGACAGGGTATACGGAATGAGCAGTTCTTC

J: TRBJ2-2
V: TRBV5-1
D: TRBD1
size: NA
CDR3: CASSLVGQGLGELFF
DNA: TGCGCCAGCAGCTTGGTGGGACAGGGTCTCGGGGAGCTGTTTTTT

J: TRBJ1-5
V: TRBV19
D: TRBD1
size: NA
CDR3: CASTPRDRGPQPQHF
DNA: TGTGCCAGTACTCCCCGGGACAGGGGGCCTCAGCCCCAGCATTTT

J: TRBJ1-5
V: TRBV21-1
D: NA
size: NA
CDR3: CASSKGLRRGYSNQPQHF
DNA: TGTGCCAGCAGCAAAGGGTTGAGGAGGGGATATAGCAATCAGCCCCAGCATTTT

J: TRBJ2-5
V: TRBV4-2
D: NA
size: NA
CDR3: CASSQVWGEEAQYF
DNA: TGTGCCAGCAGCCAAGTGTGGGGGGAGGAGGCCCAGTACTTC

J: TRBJ2-3
V: TRBV27
D: TRBD2
size: once
CDR3: CASSFLAGVADTQYF
DNA: TGTGCCAGCAGTTTTCTAGCGGGAGTGGCAGATACGCAGTATTTT

J: TRBJ1-1
V: TRBV6-6
D: NA
size: NA
CDR3: CASSYSGLTEAFF
DNA: TGTGCCAGCAGTTACTCGGGGCTGACTGAAGCTTTCTTT

J: TRBJ1-2
V: TRBV7-9
D: NA
size: NA
CDR3: CASSLTLRPTNYGYTF
DNA: TGTGCCAGCAGCTTAACCCTCAGGCCAACTAACTATGGCTACACCTTC

J: TRBJ1-1
V: TRBV5-1
D: TRBD1
size: NA
CDR3: CASSDWDRDVPAFF
DNA: TGCGCCAGCAGCGACTGGGACAGGGACGTTCCGGCTTTCTTT

J: TRBJ2-5
V: TRBV5-1
D: NA
size: NA
CDR3: CASSLQGLQETQYF
DNA: TGCGCCAGCAGCTTACAGGGTCTCCAAGAGACCCAGTACTTC

J: TRBJ2-3
V: TRBV6-5
D: NA
size: NA
CDR3: CASSYTVASRDTQYF
DNA: TGTGCCAGCAGTTATACGGTGGCATCGCGGGATACGCAGTATTTT

J: TRBJ2-3
V: TRBV14
D: TRBD1
size: NA
CDR3: CASSQDLQGSTDTQYF
DNA: TGTGCCAGCAGCCAAGATTTACAGGGGAGCACAGATACGCAGTATTTT

J: TRBJ1-2
V: TRBV5-1
D: TRBD1
size: NA
CDR3: CASSTTGTGWGYTF
DNA: TGCGCCAGCAGCACAACCGGGACAGGGTGGGGCTACACCTTC

J: TRBJ2-7
V: TRBV5-1
D: TRBD1
size: NA
CDR3: CASTMLKGQGSYEQYF
DNA: TGCGCCAGCACCATGCTTAAGGGACAGGGGTCCTACGAGCAGTACTTC

J: TRBJ1-3
V: TRBV6-6
D: TRBD1
size: few
CDR3: CASRSDRGSGYTIYF
DNA: TGTGCCAGCAGGTCGGACAGGGGGTCGGGTTACACCATATATTTT

J: TRBJ1-1
V: TRBV7-8
D: NA
size: NA
CDR3: CASSYGQWAFF
DNA: TGTGCCAGCAGCTACGGACAATGGGCTTTCTTT

J: TRBJ1-5
V: TRBV6-1
D: NA
size: few
CDR3: CASSGNPGARQPQHF
DNA: TGTGCCAGCAGTGGGAATCCAGGGGCGCGGCAGCCCCAGCATTTT

J: TRBJ1-1
V: TRBV19
D: NA
size: NA
CDR3: CASRAGLNTEAFF
DNA: TGTGCCAGTAGGGCGGGGTTGAACACTGAAGCTTTCTTT

J: TRBJ1-2
V: TRBV6-1
D: TRBD1
size: NA
CDR3: CASSKKGARVYGYTF
DNA: TGTGCCAGCAGCAAGAAGGGGGCGCGGGTCTATGGCTACACCTTC

J: TRBJ1-2
V: TRBV6-1
D: NA
size: NA
CDR3: CASSKGGYGYTF
DNA: TGTGCCAGCAGTAAGGGGGGGTATGGCTACACCTTC

J: TRBJ2-7
V: TRBV11-3
D: TRBD1
size: NA
CDR3: CASSSTGDDEQYF
DNA: TGTGCCAGCAGCTCCACAGGGGACGACGAGCAGTACTTC

J: TRBJ2-7
V: TRBV11-2
D: NA
size: NA
CDR3: CASSLVHRMVEQYF
DNA: TGTGCCAGCAGCTTAGTGCACAGAATGGTCGAGCAGTACTTC

J: TRBJ2-7
V: TRBV28
D: NA
size: NA
CDR3: CASSIRGYEQYF
DNA: TGTGCCAGCAGTATTCGGGGGTACGAGCAGTACTTC

J: TRBJ2-5
V: TRBV19
D: NA
size: NA
CDR3: CASSQRGGETQYF
DNA: TGTGCCAGTAGTCAAAGGGGAGGCGAGACCCAGTACTTC

J: TRBJ2-1
V: TRBV7-6
D: TRBD2
size: NA
CDR3: CASSLEAASGSYNEQFF
DNA: TGTGCCAGCAGCTTAGAAGCTGCTAGCGGGAGCTACAATGAGCAGTTCTTC

J: TRBJ1-2
V: TRBV9
D: NA
size: few
CDR3: CASSHDSLNYGYTF
DNA: TGTGCCAGCAGCCACGACAGCCTCAACTATGGCTACACCTTC

J: TRBJ2-7
V: TRBV4-1
D: NA
size: once
CDR3: CASSQVTDPFYEQYF
DNA: TGCGCCAGCAGCCAAGTGACAGACCCCTTCTACGAGCAGTACTTC

J: TRBJ1-2
V: TRBV6-5
D: NA
size: NA
CDR3: CASSSGVVYGYTF
DNA: TGTGCCAGCAGTTCAGGGGTTGTGTATGGCTACACCTTC